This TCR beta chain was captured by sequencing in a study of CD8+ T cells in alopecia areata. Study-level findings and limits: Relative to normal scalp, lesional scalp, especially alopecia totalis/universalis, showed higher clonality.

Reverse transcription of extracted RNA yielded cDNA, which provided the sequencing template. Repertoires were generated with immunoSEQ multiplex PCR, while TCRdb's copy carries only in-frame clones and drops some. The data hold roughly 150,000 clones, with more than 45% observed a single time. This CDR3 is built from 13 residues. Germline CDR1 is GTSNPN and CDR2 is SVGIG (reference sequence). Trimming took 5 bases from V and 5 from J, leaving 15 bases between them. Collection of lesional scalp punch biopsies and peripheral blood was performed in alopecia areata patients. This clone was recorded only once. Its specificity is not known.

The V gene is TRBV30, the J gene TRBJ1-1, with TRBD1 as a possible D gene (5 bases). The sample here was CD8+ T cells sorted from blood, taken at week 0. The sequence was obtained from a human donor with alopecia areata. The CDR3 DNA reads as TGTGCCTGGCGTACAACAGGAGAAACTGAAGCTTTCTTT. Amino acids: CAWRTTGETEAFF. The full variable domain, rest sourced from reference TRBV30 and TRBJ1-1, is SQTIHQWPATLVQPVGSPLSLECTVEGTSNPNLYWYRQAAGRGLQLLFYSVGIGQISSEVPQNLSASRPQDRQFILSSKKLLLSDSGFYLCAWRTTGETEAFFGQGTRLTVV.